This TCR beta chain was captured in a study of cytotoxic CD8 clonotypes in ibrutinib-treated CLL. Study in general: Response material was collected after a median around 12 months of treatment, range 6 to 36.

Repertoires were generated with immunoSEQ multiplex PCR, while TCRdb's copy carries only in-frame clones and drops some. The sample shows around 200,000 clones, approximately 70% of them seen only once. About this clone: Its antigen is undetermined.

Whole-study results and caveats: Baseline values of clonality outstripped age-matched healthy donors and followed circulating CD8+ T-cell counts. Rising at ibrutinib response, clonality subsequently fell back toward baseline at progression.

The CDR3 runs to 14 residues. Germline CDR1 and CDR2: SGHRS and YFSETQ. Unmatched junction bases numbered 7, after V lost 4 bases and J lost 6 bases. This sequence was found in a human donor with chronic lymphocytic leukemia. The V call is TRBV5-1, the J call TRBJ2-7, with TRBD1 matching over 10 bases. The sequencing here drew on PBMCs, taken after 12 months of ibrutinib treatment. The CDR3 reads CASSTAGTGVEQYF. The CDR3 DNA follows: TGCGCCAGCAGCACAGCCGGGACAGGGGTCGAGCAGTACTTC.